This TCR beta chain was retrieved from a study of human T cells and chemical hapten exposure. Whole-study context: After 6 days, upper back 0.01% DPC patch tests were scored. Study outcomes and limitations: Controls formed significantly fewer large CDR3 similarity clusters than expanded TCRs did. DPC sensitization produced no change in TCRs with frequency above 1 in 1000.

Time point of the sample: patch test 3, about 24 weeks after DPC sensitization. Documented treatment: therapeutic diphenylcyclopropenone sensitization with weekly scalp DPC. Alopecia patients deemed DPC-suitable, aged 18 to 70, excluding pregnancy. TCRdb independently ran MiXCR on the RACE reads; one entry per CDR3 protein. The table lists approximately 90,000 distinct CDR3 sequences, 25% to 35% of them singletons, with 10% to 13% in the top ten. Of note for this clonotype: Its antigen remains unidentified.

The V gene's germline CDR1 is MDHEN and CDR2 SYDVKM. J was trimmed by 1 base and V by 9 bases; bases with no gene match: 2. CDR3 length: 13 amino acids. This TCR derives from a man in his forties with alopecia areata. Some clones in this sample may be carry-over from other donors' samples. The V and J genes are TRBV28 and TRBJ2-3, with 9 bases aligning to TRBD1. The specimen was whole blood, collected in connection with sensitization to the hapten diphenylcyclopropenone (DPC). The CDR3 region has the DNA TGTGCCAGTACAGGGGGCGGCACAGATACGCAGTATTTT. The encoded protein is CASTGGGTDTQYF.